There are a few counts of the clone carrying this T cell receptor (beta chain). Here immunoSEQ multiplex PCR was the method, and the copy in TCRdb shows in-frame clones only, minus some. The sample consists of around 11,000 clones, 75% to 90% of them appearing once. Germline-derived CDR1 and CDR2 are SGHNT and YENEEA. This CDR3 is built from 16 residues. Trimming shortened V by 5 bases and J by 7 bases, and 20 bases separated the two germline ends. These data are taken from a study of preoperative IRX-2 immunotherapy in early breast cancer. Treatment given: preoperative locoregional IRX-2 cytokine immunotherapy. Samples came from a phase Ib trial of preoperative locoregional IRX-2 cytokine immunotherapy.

The chain uses TRBV11-3 and TRBJ2-2; TRBD2 might be the D (6 bases). This sample comprised lymph node tissue, obtained before IRX-2 immunotherapy. This clonotype originated in a human donor with breast cancer. The CDR3, as DNA: TGTGCCAGCAGCCCCAGACTAGTCGGAGCGGGCGGGGAGCTGTTTTTT. This gives the protein CASSPRLVGAGGELFF.